This T cell receptor (beta chain) is from a study of blood T cell repertoires in COVID-19. Study at large: Italy, Spain and the United States were the sources of the convalescent and acute COVID-19 samples. T cells, B-cell-depleted T cells, or PBMCs provided the cDNA or gDNA that served as material.

Original data processing: Estimation of nucleated cell counts relied on the amplification of reference gene primers. Profiling relied on immunoSEQ multiplex PCR, and the TCRdb table lists in-frame clones only, not all of them. V and J calls and clone size are those listed in that table; D and trimming were worked out from the DNA. Seen here are 100,000 to 150,000 clones, roughly 90% observed once, and the top ten hold roughly 4%. The CDR3 spans 12 residues. Trimming at V came to 0 bases and at J to 13 bases, leaving 4 bases not matched to a gene. Germline lookup yields CDR1 SGHRS and CDR2 YFSETQ. This chain links TRBV5-1 with TRBJ2-1; 7 bases match TRBD1. The source material was peripheral blood. This TCR came from a man aged 60 to 75 with COVID-19, enrolled during active disease. The DNA of the CDR3 is TGCGCCAGCAGCTTGGCTGGGACAGATCAGTTCTTC. Translated: CASSLAGTDQFF.